Included here is one TCR beta chain sequence, with context. This specimen belongs to a study of blood T cell repertoires in COVID-19. Study details: Sources were T cells, B-cell-depleted T cells, or PBMCs; the material itself was cDNA or gDNA.

Trimming removed 4 bases at V and 5 bases at J, with 10 bases between. Per the germline V gene, CDR1 is SGHDT and CDR2 is YYEEEE. The CDR3 runs 13 residues. Original handling: Reference gene primer amplification in the assay estimated nucleated cell counts. Method: immunoSEQ multiplex PCR; TCRdb's copy keeps in-frame clones and lacks some. From that table come the V and J calls and clone size; the DNA was used to work out D and trimming. The sample lists 120,000 or so clones, roughly 80% occurring once. The J gene is TRBJ1-3, the V gene TRBV5-6, with D perhaps TRBD1 (6 bases). The sequence derives from a woman between 50 and 59 years old with acute or convalescent COVID-19. The specimen was peripheral blood. The CDR3 reads CASSPGGRNTIYF. The CDR3 DNA sequence: TGTGCCAGCAGCCCCGGGGGGCGAAACACCATATATTTT.